This T cell receptor beta chain emerged from a study of blood T cell repertoires in COVID-19. Study-wide background: Acute and convalescent COVID-19 specimens originated in the United States, Italy and Spain. From T cells, B-cell-depleted T cells, or PBMCs came the material, which was cDNA or gDNA.

Study processing details: How many nucleated cells were present was estimated from reference gene primer amplification. Libraries were prepared by immunoSEQ multiplex PCR; TCRdb keeps only in-frame clonotypes and omits some of them. V, J and clone size were drawn from that table, and D and trimming were deduced from the DNA. Here the sample spans 200,000 to 300,000 clones, approximately 86% being singletons. Germline V lookup: CDR1 MNHEY, CDR2 SVGAGI. CDR3 size: 15 residues. J lost 6 bases, V lost 6 bases, and 9 bases had no gene match. The V gene is TRBV6-5, the J gene TRBJ2-7; TRBD2 matches at 12 bases. The TCR was taken from a woman aged 65 to 85 with active or convalescent COVID-19. Sequenced sample: peripheral blood. The CDR3 here is CASRIASGGAFEQYF. In nucleotides, the CDR3 is TGTGCCAGCAGGATCGCTAGCGGGGGGGCGTTCGAGCAGTACTTC.